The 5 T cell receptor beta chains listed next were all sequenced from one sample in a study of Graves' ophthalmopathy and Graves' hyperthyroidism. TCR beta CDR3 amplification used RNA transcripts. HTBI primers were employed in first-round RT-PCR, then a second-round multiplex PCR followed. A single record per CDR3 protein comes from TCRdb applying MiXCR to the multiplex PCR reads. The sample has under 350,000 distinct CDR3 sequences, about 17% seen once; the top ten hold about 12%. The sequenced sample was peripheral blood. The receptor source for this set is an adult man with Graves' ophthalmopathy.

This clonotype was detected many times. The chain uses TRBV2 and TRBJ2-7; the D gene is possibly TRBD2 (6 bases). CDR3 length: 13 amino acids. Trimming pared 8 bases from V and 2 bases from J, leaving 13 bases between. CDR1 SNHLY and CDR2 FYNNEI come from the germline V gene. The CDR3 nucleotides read TGTGCCAGCTCCGGCCGGAGGGCCTACGAGCAGTACTTC. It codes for CASSGRRAYEQYF.

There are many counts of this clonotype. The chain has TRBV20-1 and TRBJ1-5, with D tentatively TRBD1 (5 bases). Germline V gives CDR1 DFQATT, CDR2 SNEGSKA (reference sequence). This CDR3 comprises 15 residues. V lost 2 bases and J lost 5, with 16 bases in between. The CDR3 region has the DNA TGCAGTGCTAGAAATCCGGCAGGGAGAGATCAGCCCCAGCATTTT. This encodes CSARNPAGRDQPQHF.

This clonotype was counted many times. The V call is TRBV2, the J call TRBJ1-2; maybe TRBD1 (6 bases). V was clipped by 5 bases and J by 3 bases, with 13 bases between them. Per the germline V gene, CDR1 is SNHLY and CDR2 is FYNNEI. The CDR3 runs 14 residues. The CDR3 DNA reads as TGTGCCAGCAGTCACAGGGTGTCGGACTATGGCTACACCTTC. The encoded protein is CASSHRVSDYGYTF.

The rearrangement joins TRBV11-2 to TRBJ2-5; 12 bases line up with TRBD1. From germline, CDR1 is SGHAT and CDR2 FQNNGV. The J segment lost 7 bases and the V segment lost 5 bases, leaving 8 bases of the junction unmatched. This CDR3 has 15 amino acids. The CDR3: CASSQTGQGAGTQYF. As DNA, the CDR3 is TGTGCCAGCAGCCAGACGGGACAGGGGGCCGGGACCCAGTACTTC. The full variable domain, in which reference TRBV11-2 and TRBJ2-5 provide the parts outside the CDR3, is EAGVAQSPRYKIIEKRQSVAFWCNPISGHATLYWYQQILGQGPKLLIQFQNNGVVDDSQLPKDRFSAERLKGVDSTLKIQPAKLEDSAVYLCASSQTGQGAGTQYFGPGTRLLVL.

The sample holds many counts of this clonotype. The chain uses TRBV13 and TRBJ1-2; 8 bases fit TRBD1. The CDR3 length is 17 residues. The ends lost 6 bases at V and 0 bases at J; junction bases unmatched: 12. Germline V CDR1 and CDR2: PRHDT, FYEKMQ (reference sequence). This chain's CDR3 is CASSSPRDRRANYGYTF. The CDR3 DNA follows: TGTGCCAGCAGTTCCCCCCGGGACAGGAGAGCTAACTATGGCTACACCTTC.